One and the same sample provided the 10 T cell receptor beta chains below, sequenced in a study of naive and memory T cell subsets. Both TRBC1 and TRBC2 were covered by a beta constant-region primer of two equimolar oligonucleotides. Four rounds of PCR amplified the ligated cDNA using nested alpha and beta constant-region primers plus SP2. TCRdb re-derived calls from the UMI-ligation and nested PCR reads in MiXCR, one entry per CDR3 protein. Of 95,000 to 150,000 distinct CDR3 sequences detected, approximately 37% appear once; the ten largest clones hold approximately 0.87%. Sequencing was performed on central memory CD4+ T cells from blood. These receptor sequences come from a human donor in good health.

This rearrangement joins TRBV20-1 to TRBJ2-7; D is perhaps TRBD2 (5 bases). Trimming left V 3 bases short and J 0 bases short, with 15 bases between. CDR3 length: 15 residues. Germline CDR1 and CDR2: DFQATT and SNEGSKA (reference sequence). In nucleotides, the CDR3 is TGCAGTGCTAGGAGGATGGGAGTGTCCTCCTACGAGCAGTACTTC. Protein product: CSARRMGVSSYEQYF.

This chain uses TRBV29-1 with TRBJ2-1; TRBD2 matches 7 bases. Trimming took 7 bases from V and 1 from J; bases not matched to a gene: 7. CDR1 and CDR2 from the germline V gene are SQVTM and ANQGSEA. The length of the CDR3 is 14 residues. CDR3 sequence reads: CSALTSASYNEQFF. For the CDR3, the DNA is TGCAGCGCCCTAACTAGCGCTTCCTACAATGAGCAGTTCTTC.

V is TRBV11-2 and J is TRBJ2-1, with 7 bases aligning to TRBD1. The CDR3 length is 15 residues. Germline V gives CDR1 SGHAT, CDR2 FQNNGV. V dropped 3 bases and J dropped 4; count of bases not matched to a gene: 6. The CDR3, as DNA: TGTGCCAGCAGCTTTATGGGACAGAAATACAATGAGCAGTTCTTC. Its translation: CASSFMGQKYNEQFF.

The chain is built from TRBV6-5 and TRBJ2-4; 8 bases match TRBD2. CDR1 and CDR2 from the germline V gene are MNHEY and SVGAGI. V was pared by 6 bases and J by 7 bases, with 8 bases of the junction left unmatched. CDR3 length equals 14 residues. The CDR3 protein is CASRASGSFNIQYF. CDR3 DNA: TGTGCCAGCAGGGCCAGCGGGAGTTTTAACATTCAGTACTTC.

The chain uses TRBV29-1 and TRBJ2-1; D tentatively reads TRBD1 or TRBD2 (5 bases each). In germline, CDR1 is SQVTM, CDR2 ANQGSEA. The ends were cut back, 6 bases at V and 5 bases at J, with 14 bases in the middle. The CDR3 is 13 residues long. The chain's CDR3 is CSVAGTNNNEQFF. The CDR3 nucleotides are TGCAGCGTGGCCGGGACCAACAACAATGAGCAGTTCTTC.

The sample holds a few counts of this clonotype. The chain carries TRBV14 and TRBJ2-1, with 7 bases aligning to TRBD2. Germline assignment: CDR1 SGHDN and CDR2 FVKESK. The V and J ends lost 1 base and 4 bases, in that order; junction bases with no gene match: 7. This CDR3 region has 16 residues. CDR3: CASSQARLALYNEQFF. CDR3 DNA: TGTGCCAGCAGCCAAGCTAGACTAGCCCTATACAATGAGCAGTTCTTC.

This clonotype turned up a few times. This sequence joins TRBV30 and TRBJ1-1; 8 nucleotides align to TRBD1. The ends lost 2 bases at V and 1 base at J; junction bases unmatched: 12. Germline assignment: CDR1 GTSNPN and CDR2 SVGIG (reference sequence). This CDR3 contains 17 residues. The CDR3: CAWSIGLGQGRNTEAFF. CDR3 DNA: TGTGCCTGGAGTATCGGGCTAGGACAGGGAAGGAACACTGAAGCTTTCTTT.

This rearrangement joins TRBV5-5 to TRBJ2-7, with 7 bases lining up with TRBD1. Germline V gives CDR1 SGHKS, CDR2 YYEKEE (reference sequence). This CDR3 comprises 13 residues. Trimming at V came to 4 bases and at J to 6 bases, leaving 7 bases not matched to a gene. The CDR3 here is CASSRGQTSEQYF. CDR3 bases: TGTGCCAGCAGCAGGGGACAGACGTCCGAGCAGTACTTC.

This clonotype has more than one count but fewer than ten. The V and J genes are TRBV4-3 and TRBJ1-2; D is possibly TRBD1 (5 bases). Germline V CDR1 and CDR2: LGHNA, YSLEER. V was pared by 1 base and J by 0 bases, with 12 bases between. The CDR3 is 16 amino acids. The CDR3 nucleotides read TGCGCCAGCAGCCAAGTTGGGACCCTTTCTAACTATGGCTACACCTTC. It encodes CASSQVGTLSNYGYTF.

V gene TRBV11-2 combines with J gene TRBJ2-7; 12 bases line up with TRBD2. The CDR3 runs 15 residues. Germline V gives CDR1 SGHAT, CDR2 FQNNGV. The J segment lost 2 bases and the V segment lost 5 bases, leaving 4 bases of the junction unmatched. DNA of the CDR3: TGTGCCAGCAGCGCGGGACTAGCGGGCACCTACGAGCAGTACTTC. Its translation is CASSAGLAGTYEQYF. Looking up the rest from reference TRBV11-2 and TRBJ2-7 gives the full variable domain: EAGVAQSPRYKIIEKRQSVAFWCNPISGHATLYWYQQILGQGPKLLIQFQNNGVVDDSQLPKDRFSAERLKGVDSTLKIQPAKLEDSAVYLCASSAGLAGTYEQYFGPGTRLTVT.